These T cell receptor beta chains were read from a single sample in a study of breast tumors, draining lymph nodes, adjacent tissues. TCRdb ran MiXCR on the multiplex PCR reads and lists one entry per CDR3 protein. The sample has fewer than 250,000 distinct CDR3 sequences, about 32% seen once; the top ten hold around 1.4%. The sequenced material came from axillary lymph node tissue. Receptors were obtained from a female donor with breast cancer. Some clones in this sample may be carry-over from other donors' samples. Each CDR3 is given with its conserved first and last residue. A D gene is named only where the DNA matches it firmly. The size entry is marked missing in some rows and otherwise reads once, few, many or a size class.

TRBV6-6,.,TRBJ2-3,15,many,TGTGCCAGCAGTTACGCTGCCCAGGGCACAGATACGCAGTATTTT,CASSYAAQGTDTQYF
TRBV10-3,.,TRBJ1-1,15,few,TGTGCCATCAGTGAGTCGAGTAGTTACAACACTGAAGCTTTCTTT,CAISESSSYNTEAFF
TRBV4-2,TRBD2,TRBJ2-7,15,.,TGTGCCAGCAGCCAAGAGGGACTAGCGGGATACGAGCAGTACTTC,CASSQEGLAGYEQYF
TRBV4-2,.,TRBJ2-6,17,many,TGTGCCAGCAGCCAAGATTGGAGCCTCTCTGGGGCCAACGTCCTGACTTTC,CASSQDWSLSGANVLTF
TRBV7-8,.,TRBJ2-3,15,.,TGTGCCAGCAGCTTAGCCCTCGGGGGAGCAGACACGCAGTATTTT,CASSLALGGADTQYF
TRBV9,TRBD1,TRBJ2-7,17,many,TGTGCCAGCAGCACGTCGGCTTCTTATGGACAGGGCCACGAGCAGTACTTC,CASSTSASYGQGHEQYF
TRBV12-3/TRBV12-4,.,TRBJ2-2,13,many,TGTGCCAGCAGTTACAGGGGGGGCGGGGAGCTGTTTTTT,CASSYRGGGELFF
TRBV20-1,.,TRBJ1-3,15,.,TGCAGTGCTAGAGCTCGGGGTGTATCTGCAAACACCATATGTTTT,CSARARGVSANTICF
TRBV4-2,.,TRBJ2-7,16,many,TGTGCCAGCAGCCAAGAAAGTGGGGATCCCTCCTACGAGCAGTACTTC,CASSQESGDPSYEQYF
TRBV14,TRBD2,TRBJ2-7,15,many,TGTGCCAGCAGCCCGAGACTAGCGGGAGGCTACGAGCAGTACTTC,CASSPRLAGGYEQYF
TRBV9,.,TRBJ2-5,15,many,TGTGCCAGCAGCGTATCGCGATCGGGTGGGGAGACCCAGTACTTC,CASSVSRSGGETQYF
TRBV24-1,.,TRBJ1-4,16,.,TGTGCCGTCAGTGTACCTACAGGCGTGGCTAATGAAAAACTGTTTTTT,CAVSVPTGVANEKLFF
TRBV30,.,TRBJ1-6,13,many,TGTGCCTGGACACGGACAAGAGATTCACCCCTCCACTTT,CAWTRTRDSPLHF
TRBV12-3/TRBV12-4,.,TRBJ2-7,16,many,TGTGCCAGCAGTCCGCGCTCGAGGGGGGGATCCTACGAGCAGTACTTC,CASSPRSRGGSYEQYF
TRBV6-5,.,TRBJ2-3,16,.,TGTGCCAGCAGTTTCTCTGGGACAAGTAGCACAGATACGCAGTATTTT,CASSFSGTSSTDTQYF
TRBV29-1,.,TRBJ1-4,12,.,TGCAGCCCGGGAGGGGAGAATGAAAAACTGTTTTTT,CSPGGENEKLFF
TRBV11-2,.,TRBJ1-1,13,.,TGTGCCAGCAGCCCTTCATCCTTCACGGAAGCTTTCTTT,CASSPSSFTEAFF
TRBV2,TRBD1,TRBJ1-4,18,.,TGTGCCAGCAGTGGGACAGCTCAAGAGACAGGGGAGGTTGAAAAACTGTTTTTT,CASSGTAQETGEVEKLFF
TRBV20-1,TRBD1,TRBJ1-2,14,many,TGCAGTGCTAAGACCGGGACAGGACACTATGGCTACACCTTC,CSAKTGTGHYGYTF
TRBV7-9,.,TRBJ2-3,14,many,TGTGCCAGCAGCTTAGCGCCCGCCTTGGATACGCAGTATTTT,CASSLAPALDTQYF
TRBV7-8,TRBD1,TRBJ2-2,15,many,TGTGCCAGCAGCCCCCTAGACAGGGACACCGGGGAGCTGTTTTTT,CASSPLDRDTGELFF
TRBV5-4,.,TRBJ1-1,13,.,TGTGCCAGCAGCTTGACCACAGGGAAAGAAGCTTTCTTT,CASSLTTGKEAFF
TRBV28,.,TRBJ2-7,12,many,TGTGCCAGCACGGGACTGGGGTACGAGCAGTACTTC,CASTGLGYEQYF
TRBV19,.,TRBJ1-2,13,many,TGTGCCAGTAGGAGGGACGCAAACTATGGCTACACCTTC,CASRRDANYGYTF
TRBV25-1,TRBD1,TRBJ1-2,15,many,TGTGCCAGCAGCAGAACCGGGACAGCCATCTATGGCTACACCTTC,CASSRTGTAIYGYTF
TRBV7-2,TRBD2,TRBJ2-7,18,.,TGTGCCAGCAGCCCACCGCCCCCACGGGAGGCGTCCTGTGGCGAGCAGTACTTC,CASSPPPPREASCGEQYF
TRBV7-8,.,TRBJ1-4,13,.,TGTGCCAGCAGCTGTCCGGGGAGGGAAAAACTGTTTTTT,CASSCPGREKLFF
TRBV20-1,TRBD2,TRBJ2-5,14,many,TGCAGTGCTAGGGGGGGGGTTCCACAAGAGACCCAGTACTTC,CSARGGVPQETQYF
TRBV12-3/TRBV12-4,.,TRBJ2-3,15,many,TGTGCCAGCAGTATAACCCTCCTACCCACAGATACGCAGTATTTT,CASSITLLPTDTQYF
TRBV29-1,TRBD1,TRBJ1-3,14,.,TGCAGCGTCGATCAGGGGGCATCTGGAAACACCATATATTTT,CSVDQGASGNTIYF
TRBV6-5,TRBD1,TRBJ2-7,14,many,TGTGCCAGCAGTCTGGACAGGTCCAGCTACGAGCAGTACTTC,CASSLDRSSYEQYF
TRBV19,.,TRBJ1-5,14,many,TGTGCCAGTAGTATAAGGGGGAATGGTCAGCCCCAGCATTTT,CASSIRGNGQPQHF
TRBV24-1,.,TRBJ2-5,12,many,TGTGCCACCAGTTGGGGCGGGGAGACCCAGTACTTC,CATSWGGETQYF
TRBV3-1,.,TRBJ1-2,15,.,TGCGCCAGCGCTGTAGGGGCAGGGACCAACTATGGCTACACCTTC,CASAVGAGTNYGYTF
TRBV27,.,TRBJ1-5,14,.,TGTGCCAGCAGTTTTATCGGCGGGAATCAGCCCCAGCATTTT,CASSFIGGNQPQHF
TRBV5-1,.,TRBJ2-1,14,many,TGCGCCAGCAGCGGGGACCCCGCCCGTGTAGAGCAGTTCTTC,CASSGDPARVEQFF
TRBV19,TRBD1,TRBJ1-4,16,many,TGTGCCAGTACCGCGACAGGGGGCGCAACTAATGAAAAACTGTTTTTT,CASTATGGATNEKLFF
TRBV5-1,.,TRBJ2-3,14,.,TGCGCCAGCTTCTCAGGGGTTAGCACAGATACGCAGTATTTT,CASFSGVSTDTQYF
TRBV15,.,TRBJ1-4,14,.,TGTGCCACCAGCAGAGTGAGTCCAGGCGAAAAACTGTTTTTT,CATSRVSPGEKLFF
TRBV5-8,.,TRBJ2-1,16,many,TGTGCCAGCAGTTATCCGGGACCCCACTCCTACAATGAGCAGTTCTTC,CASSYPGPHSYNEQFF
TRBV9,.,TRBJ1-4,14,many,TGTGCCAGCAGCGACCGGGACGGTAATGAAAAACTGTTTTTT,CASSDRDGNEKLFF
TRBV20-1,.,TRBJ1-1,12,few,TGCAGTGCGAGTTCAGGGTTCGCTGAAGCTTTCTTT,CSASSGFAEAFF
TRBV7-2,TRBD2,TRBJ2-1,15,once,TGTGCCAGCAGCTTTAGCGGGAGGGCCCGGAATGAGCAGCTTTTC,CASSFSGRARNEQLF
TRBV19,.,TRBJ2-7,15,many,TGTGCCAGTAGTATAGATTCCAGGGAAGGACGCGAGCAGTACTTC,CASSIDSREGREQYF
TRBV10-3,.,TRBJ1-5,15,once,TGTGCCATCAGTCTCTCAGGGGAGGGCAATCAGCCCCAGCATTTT,CAISLSGEGNQPQHF
TRBV6-1,TRBD2,TRBJ2-3,16,many,TGTGCCAGCAGTGAAGGGGCTAGCGGGAGACCAGATACGCAGTATTTT,CASSEGASGRPDTQYF
TRBV12-3/TRBV12-4,TRBD1,TRBJ2-3,15,.,TGTGCCAGCAGTTTAGGACAGGGGAGGCCAGATACGCAGTATTTT,CASSLGQGRPDTQYF